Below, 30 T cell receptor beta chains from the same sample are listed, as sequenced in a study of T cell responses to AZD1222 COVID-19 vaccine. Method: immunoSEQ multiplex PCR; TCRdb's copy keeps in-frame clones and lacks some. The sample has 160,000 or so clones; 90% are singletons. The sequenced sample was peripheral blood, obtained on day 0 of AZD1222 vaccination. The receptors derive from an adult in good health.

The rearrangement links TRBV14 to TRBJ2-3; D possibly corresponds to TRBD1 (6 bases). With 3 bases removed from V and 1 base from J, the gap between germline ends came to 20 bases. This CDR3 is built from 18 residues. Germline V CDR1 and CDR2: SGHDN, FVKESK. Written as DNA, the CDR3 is TGTGCCAGCAGCCATGGAAAACAGGGAGTGTGGGGCACAGATACGCAGTATTTT. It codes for CASSHGKQGVWGTDTQYF.

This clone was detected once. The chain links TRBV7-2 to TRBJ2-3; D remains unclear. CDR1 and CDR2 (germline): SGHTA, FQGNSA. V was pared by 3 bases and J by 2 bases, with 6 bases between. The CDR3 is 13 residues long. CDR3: CASSLSFTDTQYF. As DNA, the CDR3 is TGTGCCAGCAGCTTGTCGTTCACAGATACGCAGTATTTT.

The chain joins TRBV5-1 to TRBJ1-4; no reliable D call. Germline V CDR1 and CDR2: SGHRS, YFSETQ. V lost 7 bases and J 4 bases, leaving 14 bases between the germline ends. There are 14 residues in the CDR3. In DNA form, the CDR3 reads TGCGCCAGCCAAATCGGGGTTAATAATGAAAAACTGTTTTTT. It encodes CASQIGVNNEKLFF.

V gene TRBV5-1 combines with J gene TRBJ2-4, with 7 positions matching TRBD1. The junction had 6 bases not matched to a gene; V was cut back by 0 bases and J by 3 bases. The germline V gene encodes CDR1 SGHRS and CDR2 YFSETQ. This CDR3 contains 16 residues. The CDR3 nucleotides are TGCGCCAGCAGCTTGGGACAGGGTTCCTTCAAAAACATTCAGTACTTC. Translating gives CASSLGQGSFKNIQYF.

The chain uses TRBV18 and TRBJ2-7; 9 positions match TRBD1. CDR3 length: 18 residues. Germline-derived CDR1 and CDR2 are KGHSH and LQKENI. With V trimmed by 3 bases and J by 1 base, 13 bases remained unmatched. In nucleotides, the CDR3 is TGTGCCAGCTCACCCGCCAAATCCGGGACAGGGCGATCCTACGAGCAGTACTTC. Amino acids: CASSPAKSGTGRSYEQYF.

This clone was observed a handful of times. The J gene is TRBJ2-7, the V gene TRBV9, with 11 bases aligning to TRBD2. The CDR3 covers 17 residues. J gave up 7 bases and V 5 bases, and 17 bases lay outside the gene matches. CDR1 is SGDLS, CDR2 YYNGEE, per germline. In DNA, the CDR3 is TGTGCCAGCAGGGAAGGGGCTAGCGGGAGGACCGGGGGTGAGCAGTACTTC. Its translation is CASREGASGRTGGEQYF.

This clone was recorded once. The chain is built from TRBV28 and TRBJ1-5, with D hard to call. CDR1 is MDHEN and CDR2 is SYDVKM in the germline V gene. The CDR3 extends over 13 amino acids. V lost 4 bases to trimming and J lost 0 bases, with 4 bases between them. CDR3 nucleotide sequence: TGTGCCAGCAGTTCGTATAGCAATCAGCCCCAGCATTTT. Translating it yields CASSSYSNQPQHF.

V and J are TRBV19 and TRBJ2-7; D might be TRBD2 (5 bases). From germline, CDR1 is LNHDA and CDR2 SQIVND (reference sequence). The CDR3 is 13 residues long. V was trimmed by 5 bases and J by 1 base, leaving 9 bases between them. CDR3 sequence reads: CASSPDFSYEQYF. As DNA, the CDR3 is TGTGCCAGTAGTCCGGACTTTTCCTACGAGCAGTACTTC.

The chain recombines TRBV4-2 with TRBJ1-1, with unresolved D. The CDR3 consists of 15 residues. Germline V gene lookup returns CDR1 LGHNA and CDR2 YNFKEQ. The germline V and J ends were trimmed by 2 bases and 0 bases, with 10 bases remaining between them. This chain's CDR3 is CASSQQFEVNTEAFF. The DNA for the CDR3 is TGTGCCAGCAGCCAACAGTTTGAGGTGAACACTGAAGCTTTCTTT.

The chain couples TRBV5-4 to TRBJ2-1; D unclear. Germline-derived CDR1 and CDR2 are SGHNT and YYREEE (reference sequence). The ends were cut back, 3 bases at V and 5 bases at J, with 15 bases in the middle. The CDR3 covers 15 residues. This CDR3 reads CASSSQTRINNEQFF. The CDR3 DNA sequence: TGTGCCAGCAGCTCCCAGACAAGAATAAACAATGAGCAGTTCTTC.

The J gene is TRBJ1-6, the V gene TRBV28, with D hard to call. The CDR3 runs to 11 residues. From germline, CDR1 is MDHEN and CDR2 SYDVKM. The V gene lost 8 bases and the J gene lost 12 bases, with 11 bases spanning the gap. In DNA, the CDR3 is TGTGCCAGCTGCAAGACGGTACCCCTCCACTTT. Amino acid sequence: CASCKTVPLHF.

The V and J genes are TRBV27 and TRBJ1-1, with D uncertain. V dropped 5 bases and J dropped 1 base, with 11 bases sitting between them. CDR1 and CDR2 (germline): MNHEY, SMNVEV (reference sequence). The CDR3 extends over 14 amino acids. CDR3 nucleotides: TGTGCCAGCAGTACTCCTAAACAGAACACTGAAGCTTTCTTT. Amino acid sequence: CASSTPKQNTEAFF.

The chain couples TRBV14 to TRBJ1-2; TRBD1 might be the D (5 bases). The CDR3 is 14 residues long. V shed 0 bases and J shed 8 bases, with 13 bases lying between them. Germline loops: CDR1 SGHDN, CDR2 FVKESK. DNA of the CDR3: TGTGCCAGCAGCCAAGATTTGCAGGGCGTCGGCTACACCTTC. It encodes CASSQDLQGVGYTF.

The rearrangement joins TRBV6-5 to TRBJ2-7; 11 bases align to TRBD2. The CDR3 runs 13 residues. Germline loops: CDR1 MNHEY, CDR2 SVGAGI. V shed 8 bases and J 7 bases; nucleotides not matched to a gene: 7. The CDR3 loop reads CASGSGRAWEQYF. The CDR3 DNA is TGTGCCAGCGGTAGCGGGAGGGCTTGGGAGCAGTACTTC.

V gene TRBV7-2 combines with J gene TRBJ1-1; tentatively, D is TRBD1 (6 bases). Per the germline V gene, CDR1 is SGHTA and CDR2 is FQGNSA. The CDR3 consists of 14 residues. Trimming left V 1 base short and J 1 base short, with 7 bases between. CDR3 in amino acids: CASSLVGANTEAFF. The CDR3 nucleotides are TGTGCCAGCAGCTTAGTGGGGGCGAACACTGAAGCTTTCTTT. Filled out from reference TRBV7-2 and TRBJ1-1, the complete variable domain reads GAGVSQSPSNKVTEKGKDVELRCDPISGHTALYWYRQSLGQGLEFLIYFQGNSAPDKSGLPSDRFSAERTGGSVSTLTIQRTQQEDSAVYLCASSLVGANTEAFFGQGTRLTVV.

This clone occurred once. In DNA form, the CDR3 reads TGTGCCAGCAGCCCAACTTCCAGACTTAGCGCTTACAATGAGCAGTTCTTC. Residues: CASSPTSRLSAYNEQFF. V and J are TRBV7-9 and TRBJ2-1, with a weak D call TRBD2 (5 bases). This CDR3 comprises 17 residues. V lost 5 bases to trimming and J lost 4 bases, with 21 bases between them. The germline gives CDR1 SEHNR, CDR2 FQNEAQ (reference sequence).

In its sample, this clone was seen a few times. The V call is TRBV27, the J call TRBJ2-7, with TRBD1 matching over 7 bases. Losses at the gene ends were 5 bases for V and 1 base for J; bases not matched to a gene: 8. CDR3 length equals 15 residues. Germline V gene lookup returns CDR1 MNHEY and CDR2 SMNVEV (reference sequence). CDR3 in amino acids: CASSKEPGQSYEQYF. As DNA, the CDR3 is TGTGCCAGCAGTAAAGAACCGGGACAGTCCTACGAGCAGTACTTC.

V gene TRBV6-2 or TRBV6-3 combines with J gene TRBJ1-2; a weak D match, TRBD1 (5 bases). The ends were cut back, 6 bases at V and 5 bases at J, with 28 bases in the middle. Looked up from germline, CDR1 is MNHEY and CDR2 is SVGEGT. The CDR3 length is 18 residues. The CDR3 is CASSTYSPAVKGRYGYTF. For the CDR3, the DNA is TGTGCCAGCAGCACTTATTCCCCCGCCGTCAAGGGGCGGTATGGCTACACCTTC.

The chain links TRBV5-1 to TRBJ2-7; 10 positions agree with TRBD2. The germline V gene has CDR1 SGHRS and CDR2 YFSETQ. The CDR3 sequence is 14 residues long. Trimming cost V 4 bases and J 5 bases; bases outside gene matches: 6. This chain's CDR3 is CASSVGLAVDEQYF. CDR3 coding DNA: TGCGCCAGCAGCGTCGGACTAGCGGTTGACGAGCAGTACTTC.

The CDR3 protein is CASSLTPDVYNSPLHF. The CDR3 DNA follows: TGTGCCAGCAGTTTAACCCCGGACGTTTATAATTCACCCCTCCACTTT. J is TRBJ1-6 and V is TRBV28, with D hard to call. This CDR3 has 16 amino acids. Trimming pared 2 bases from V and 4 bases from J, leaving 12 bases between. Germline CDR1 is MDHEN and CDR2 is SYDVKM.

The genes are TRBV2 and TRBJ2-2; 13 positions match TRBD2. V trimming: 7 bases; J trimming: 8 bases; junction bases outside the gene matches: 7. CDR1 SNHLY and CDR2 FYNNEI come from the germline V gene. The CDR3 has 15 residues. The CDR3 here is CASIGLAGVFGELFF. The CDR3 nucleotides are TGTGCCAGCATTGGACTAGCGGGAGTATTTGGGGAGCTGTTTTTT.

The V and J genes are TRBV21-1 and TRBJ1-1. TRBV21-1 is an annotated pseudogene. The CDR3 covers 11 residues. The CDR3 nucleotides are TGTGCCAGCGCGGTTGGCACTGAAGCTTTCTTT. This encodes CASAVGTEAFF.

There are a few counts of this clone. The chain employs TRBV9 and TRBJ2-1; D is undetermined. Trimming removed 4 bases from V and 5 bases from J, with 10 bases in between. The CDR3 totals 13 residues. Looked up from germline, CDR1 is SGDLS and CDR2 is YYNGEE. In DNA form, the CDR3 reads TGTGCCAGCAGCCTCGGAAGTCACAATGAGCAGTTCTTC. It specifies CASSLGSHNEQFF.

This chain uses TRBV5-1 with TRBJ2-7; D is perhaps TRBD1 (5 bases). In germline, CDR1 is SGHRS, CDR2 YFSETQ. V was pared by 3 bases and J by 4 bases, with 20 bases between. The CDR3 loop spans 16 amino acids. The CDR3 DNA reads TGCGCCAGCAGCTCAACGTACCCTAGGGGTTCGTACGAGCAGTACTTC. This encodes CASSSTYPRGSYEQYF.

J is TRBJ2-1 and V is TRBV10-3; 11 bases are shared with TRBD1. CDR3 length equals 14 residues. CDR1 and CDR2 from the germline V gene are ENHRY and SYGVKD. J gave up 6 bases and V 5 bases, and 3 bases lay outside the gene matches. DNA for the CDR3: TGTGCCATCAGTCCAGGGACAGGGGGCAATGAGCAGTTCTTC. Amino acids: CAISPGTGGNEQFF.

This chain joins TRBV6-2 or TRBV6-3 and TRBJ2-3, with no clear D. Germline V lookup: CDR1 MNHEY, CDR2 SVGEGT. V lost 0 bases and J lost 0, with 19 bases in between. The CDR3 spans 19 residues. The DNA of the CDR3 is TGTGCCAGCAGTTACTCAACCGCTGCCGCTACCCTTAGCACAGATACGCAGTATTTT. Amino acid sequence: CASSYSTAAATLSTDTQYF.

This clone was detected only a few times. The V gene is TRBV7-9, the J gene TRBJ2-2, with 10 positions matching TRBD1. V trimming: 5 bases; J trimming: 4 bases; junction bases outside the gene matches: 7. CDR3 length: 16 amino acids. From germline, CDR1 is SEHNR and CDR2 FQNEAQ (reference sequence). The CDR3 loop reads CASSPGDRGRTGELFF. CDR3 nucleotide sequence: TGTGCCAGCAGCCCCGGGGACAGGGGTCGCACCGGGGAGCTGTTTTTT.

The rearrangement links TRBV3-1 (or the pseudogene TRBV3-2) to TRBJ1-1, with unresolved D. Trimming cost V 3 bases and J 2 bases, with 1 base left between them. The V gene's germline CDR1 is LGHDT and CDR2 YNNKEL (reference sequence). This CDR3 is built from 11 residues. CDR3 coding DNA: TGTGCCAGCAGCCACAACACTGAAGCTTTCTTT. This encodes CASSHNTEAFF.

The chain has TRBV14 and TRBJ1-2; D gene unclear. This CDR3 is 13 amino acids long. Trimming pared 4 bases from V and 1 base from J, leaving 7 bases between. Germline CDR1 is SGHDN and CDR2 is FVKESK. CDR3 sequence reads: CASSPHLNYGYTF. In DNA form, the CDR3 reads TGTGCCAGCAGCCCTCACCTTAACTATGGCTACACCTTC.

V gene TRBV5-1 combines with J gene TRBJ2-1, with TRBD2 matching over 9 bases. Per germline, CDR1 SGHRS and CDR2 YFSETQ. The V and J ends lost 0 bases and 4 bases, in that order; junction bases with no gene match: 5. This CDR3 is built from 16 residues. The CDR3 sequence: CASSLVATSGYNEQFF. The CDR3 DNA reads TGCGCCAGCAGCTTGGTTGCGACTAGCGGATACAATGAGCAGTTCTTC.